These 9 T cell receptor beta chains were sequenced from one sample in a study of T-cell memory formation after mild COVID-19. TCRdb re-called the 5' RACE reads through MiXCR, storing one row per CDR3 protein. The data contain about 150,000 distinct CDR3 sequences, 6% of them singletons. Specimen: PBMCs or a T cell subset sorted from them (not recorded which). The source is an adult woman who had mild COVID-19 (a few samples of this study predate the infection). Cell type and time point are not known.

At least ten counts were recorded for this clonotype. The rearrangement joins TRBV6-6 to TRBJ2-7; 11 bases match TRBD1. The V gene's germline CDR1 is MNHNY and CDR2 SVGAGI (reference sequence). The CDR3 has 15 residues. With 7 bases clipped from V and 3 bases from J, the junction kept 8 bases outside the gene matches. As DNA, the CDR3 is TGTGCCAGCACCATCCGGGACAGGGGGATCTACGAGCAGTACTTC. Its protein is CASTIRDRGIYEQYF.

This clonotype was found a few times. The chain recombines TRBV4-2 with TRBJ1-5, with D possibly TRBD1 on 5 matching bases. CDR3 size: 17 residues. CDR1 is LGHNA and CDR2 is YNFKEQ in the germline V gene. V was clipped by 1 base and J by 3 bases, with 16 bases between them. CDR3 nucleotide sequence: TGTGCCAGCAGCCAAGGTACTTCTAGGGGCTCCAATCAGCCCCAGCATTTT. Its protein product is CASSQGTSRGSNQPQHF.

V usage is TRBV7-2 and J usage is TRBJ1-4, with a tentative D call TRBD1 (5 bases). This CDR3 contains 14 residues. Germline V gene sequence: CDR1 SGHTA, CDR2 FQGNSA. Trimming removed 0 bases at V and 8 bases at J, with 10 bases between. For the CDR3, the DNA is TGTGCCAGCAGCTTAGCGGGGGTCGGAGAAAAACTGTTTTTT. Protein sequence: CASSLAGVGEKLFF.

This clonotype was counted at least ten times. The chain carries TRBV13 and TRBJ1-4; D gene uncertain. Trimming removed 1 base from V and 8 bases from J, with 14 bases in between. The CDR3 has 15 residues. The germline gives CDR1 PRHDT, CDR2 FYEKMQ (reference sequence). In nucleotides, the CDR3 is TGTGCCAGCAGCTTAGCTCCAGGCTTGGACGAAAAACTGTTTTTT. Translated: CASSLAPGLDEKLFF. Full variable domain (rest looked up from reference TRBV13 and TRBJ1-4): AAGVIQSPRHLIKEKRETATLKCYPIPRHDTVYWYQQGPGQDPQFLISFYEKMQSDKGSIPDRFSAQQFSDYHSELNMSSLELGDSALYFCASSLAPGLDEKLFFGSGTQLSVL.

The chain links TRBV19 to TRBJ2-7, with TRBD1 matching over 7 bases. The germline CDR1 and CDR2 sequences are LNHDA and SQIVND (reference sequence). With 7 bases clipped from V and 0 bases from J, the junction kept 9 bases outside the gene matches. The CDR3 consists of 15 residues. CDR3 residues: CASKRGGAGSYEQYF. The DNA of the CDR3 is TGTGCCAGTAAGAGAGGGGGCGCAGGCTCCTACGAGCAGTACTTC.

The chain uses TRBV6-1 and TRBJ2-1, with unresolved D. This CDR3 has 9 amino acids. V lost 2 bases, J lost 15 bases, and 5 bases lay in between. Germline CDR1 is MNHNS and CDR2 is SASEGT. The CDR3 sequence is CASSEWLFF. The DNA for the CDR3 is TGTGCCAGCAGTGAATGGTTGTTCTTC.

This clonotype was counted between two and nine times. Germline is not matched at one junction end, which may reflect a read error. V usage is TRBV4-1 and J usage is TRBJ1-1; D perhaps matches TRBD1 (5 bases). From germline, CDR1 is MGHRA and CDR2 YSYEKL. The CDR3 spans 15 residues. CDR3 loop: CASSQDRRGNAEAFF. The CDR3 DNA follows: TGCGCCAGCAGCCAAGATCGGCGGGGGAACGCTGAAGCTTTCTTT.

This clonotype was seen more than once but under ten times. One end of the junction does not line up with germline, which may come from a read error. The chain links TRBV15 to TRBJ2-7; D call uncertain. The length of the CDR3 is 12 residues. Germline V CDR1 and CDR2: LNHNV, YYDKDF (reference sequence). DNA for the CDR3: TGTGCCACCAGCAGAGGGTTCGTTGCAGGAGACTTC. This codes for CATSRGFVAGDF.

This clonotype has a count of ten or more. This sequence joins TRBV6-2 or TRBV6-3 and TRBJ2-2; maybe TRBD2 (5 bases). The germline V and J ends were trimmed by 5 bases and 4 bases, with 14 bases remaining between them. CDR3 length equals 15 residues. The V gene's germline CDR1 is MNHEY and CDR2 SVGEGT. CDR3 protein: CASSRFGIPTGELFF. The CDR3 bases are TGTGCCAGCAGTCGTTTCGGGATTCCCACCGGGGAGCTGTTTTTT.